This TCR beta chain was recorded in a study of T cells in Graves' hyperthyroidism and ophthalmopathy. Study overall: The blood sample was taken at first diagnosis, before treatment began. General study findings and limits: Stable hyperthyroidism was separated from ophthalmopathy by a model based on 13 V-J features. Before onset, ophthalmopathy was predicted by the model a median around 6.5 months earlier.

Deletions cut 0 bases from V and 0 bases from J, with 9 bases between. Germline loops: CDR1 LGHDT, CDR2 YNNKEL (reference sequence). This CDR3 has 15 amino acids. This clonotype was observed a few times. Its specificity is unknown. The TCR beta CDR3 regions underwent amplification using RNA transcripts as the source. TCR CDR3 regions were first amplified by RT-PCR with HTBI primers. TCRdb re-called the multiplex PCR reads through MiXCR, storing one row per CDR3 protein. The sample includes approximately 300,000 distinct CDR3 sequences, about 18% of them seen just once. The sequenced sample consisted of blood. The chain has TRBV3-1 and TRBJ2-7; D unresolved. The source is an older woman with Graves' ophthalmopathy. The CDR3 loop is CASSQETPGSYEQYF. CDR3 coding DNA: TGTGCCAGCAGCCAAGAGACCCCCGGCTCCTACGAGCAGTACTTC.